This paragraph covers one T cell receptor (beta chain) sequence. Baseline was the first blood sampling point, followed by cycle 4 day 1 and cycle 7 day 1. The data derive from a study of OX40 agonist ivuxolimab in advanced cancers. On the study more broadly: Participants, about 83% male, averaged approximately 65 years of age, ranging from 23 to 79.

Generated by immunoSEQ multiplex PCR, the TCRdb table keeps only in-frame clones and is missing some. The table lists 77,000 or so clones, 90% of them singletons, with 1.5% to 2% in the top ten. The CDR3 spans 15 residues. Looked up from germline, CDR1 is KGHSH and CDR2 is LQKENI. The ends were cut back, 2 bases at V and 4 bases at J, with 14 bases in the middle. The clonotype was recovered from an adult with an advanced solid tumor such as melanoma, head and neck, liver or kidney cancer. The V gene is TRBV18, the J gene TRBJ1-1, with a possible D match to TRBD1 (6 bases). This specimen consisted of CD4+ or CD8+ T cells sorted from blood, obtained in a trial of the OX40 agonist ivuxolimab. The CDR3 nucleotides are TGTGCCAGCTCACCATATTCCACAGGGAGCACTGAAGCTTTCTTT. This sequence encodes CASSPYSTGSTEAFF.